The present entry profiles one T cell receptor (beta chain) with its context. This clonotype has more than one count but fewer than ten. It has no known antigen specificity. Base qualities are not recorded, but no much larger clone differs from it by a single base. The data originate from a study of post-analysis software for immune sequencing data (dated by TCRdb to about 2015). Looking at the study overall: Disease courses on record covered relapsing-remitting, secondary progressive and progressive-relapsing multiple sclerosis, though some patients had no subtype annotation. Patient repertoires were compared against roughly 10 previously published healthy control repertoires from donors aged about 6 to 25 years. A subset of samples was prepared in parallel using single-end sample barcoding, then pooled and co-amplified after Illumina adapter ligation. Broad study findings and their caveats: Patients showed significantly higher frequencies than controls for about 5 TRBV segments, among them TRBV5-6, TRBV5-1 and TRBV20-1. Strong co-clustering of samples prepared in the same batch was shown by direct clustering with F measure, prompting a batch-effect correction. The control group was slightly older than the multiple sclerosis patient group. Multiple sclerosis patients had significantly lower normalized Chao1 diversity than controls, a result that suggests substantial peripheral T-cell clonal expansion.

To demonstrate the VDJtools post-analysis software, the study profiled TCR beta repertoires from the peripheral blood of about a dozen young patients with multiple sclerosis. The patients with multiple sclerosis were children and adolescents between 6 and 15 years of age. The germline V gene encodes CDR1 GTSNPN and CDR2 SVGIG (reference sequence). From cysteine to phenylalanine, the CDR3 is 13 amino acids long. The retained sequence is limited to the CDR3, 39 bases, with the frame set at the first base. V is cut by 2 bases and J by 7 bases, and the space between the germline ends is 11 bases. The library was made by PCR. The sequencer was an Illumina HiSeq 2500. To reduce PCR and sequencing biases, unique molecular identifiers were incorporated into the TCR beta cDNA libraries. Roughly 500,000 cDNA molecules were obtained for every 1 to 10 million input T cells, so each molecule roughly corresponded to one T cell. Patient libraries were prepared and sequenced with the same protocol used for the earlier healthy control dataset. Samples belonging to the same batch were prepared together, multiplexed and sequenced on a shared HiSeq lane. Per the source publication's procedure: MIGEC was used to process the raw barcoded reads, and molecular identifier groups with only a single read were discarded before consensus assembly and CDR3 extraction. VDJtools was used for post-analysis of the clonotype tables, with diversity normalized by down-sampling every dataset to the smallest sample size. To correct batch-related cross-sample contamination, repertoire overlap clustering matched CDR3 amino acid sequences but not nucleotide sequences. Clones were called with MiXCR by TCRdb after fastp trimmed the public reads at Q25, and only in-frame beta chains were retained. One record per CDR3 amino acid sequence lists the most common genes and DNA. TCRdb, not the authors, supplied the V and J calls. This sample is represented by 250,000 to 300,000 distinct CDR3 sequences; about 38% of them were singletons. 4% to 5.5% of the sample is in the top ten clones.

The sample taken for sequencing was blood. The TCR sequence derives from a girl aged 5-17 years with multiple sclerosis. The chain is assembled from TRBV30 and TRBJ2-2; the D segment cannot be called with confidence. The CDR3 here reads CAWSITNGGELFF. The sequence in DNA is TGTGCCTGGAGTATAACAAACGGCGGGGAGCTGTTTTTT.